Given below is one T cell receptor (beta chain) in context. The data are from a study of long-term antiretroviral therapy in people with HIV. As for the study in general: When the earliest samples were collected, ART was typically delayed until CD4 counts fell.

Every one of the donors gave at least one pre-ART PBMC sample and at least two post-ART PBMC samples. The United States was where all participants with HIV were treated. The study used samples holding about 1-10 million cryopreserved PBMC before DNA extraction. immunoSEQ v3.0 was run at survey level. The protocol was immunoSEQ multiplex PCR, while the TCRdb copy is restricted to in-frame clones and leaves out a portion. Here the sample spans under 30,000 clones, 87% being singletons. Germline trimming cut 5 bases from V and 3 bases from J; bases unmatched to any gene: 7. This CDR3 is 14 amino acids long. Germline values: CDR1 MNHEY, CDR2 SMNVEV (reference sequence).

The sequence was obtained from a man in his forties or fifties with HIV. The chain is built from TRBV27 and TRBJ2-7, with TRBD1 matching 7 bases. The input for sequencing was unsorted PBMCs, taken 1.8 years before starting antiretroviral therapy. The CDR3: CASSTGTEYYEQYF. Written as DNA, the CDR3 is TGTGCCAGCAGTACCGGGACAGAGTACTACGAGCAGTACTTC.